These T cell receptor beta chains were read from a single sample in a study of T-cell reconstitution after alpha-beta-depleted transplantation in children. TCRdb re-called the PCR reads through MiXCR, storing one row per CDR3 protein. Of about 870,000 distinct CDR3 sequences in the sample, roughly 15% were seen once. Sequenced here: PBMCs, mostly from graft donor cells, sampled 360 days after TCRalphabeta/CD19-depleted stem cell transplant. These receptors were collected from a male patient aged 10-17 years who had a stem cell transplant for acute lymphoblastic leukemia, so the T cells may come from the graft donor. CDR3s include the opening cysteine and the closing phenylalanine or tryptophan. Size is omitted from some rows. Given values are once, few, many or a class for expanded clones.

clone_size	v_call	j_call	cdr3_aa
-	TRBV10-3	TRBJ2-7	CAISESPGTRREEQYF
many	TRBV7-7	TRBJ2-3	CASSFSGTSGDTQYF
few	TRBV29-1	TRBJ2-3	CSVARDPISTDTQYF
-	TRBV7-3	TRBJ2-7	CASRGTSGEQYF
few	TRBV7-6	TRBJ2-7	CASSLGTGGHEQYF
few	TRBV5-5	TRBJ2-3	CASIHPTVVAPDTQYF
few	TRBV2	TRBJ2-5	CASPALAGGETQYF
once	TRBV10-1	TRBJ2-5	CASSALDSQETQYF
-	TRBV20-1	TRBJ2-7	CSARDESSGRISYEQYF
-	TRBV5-6	TRBJ2-3	CASSLEGTSGATDTQYF
-	TRBV10-3	TRBJ1-4	CAISESITEKLFF
-	TRBV4-1	TRBJ1-2	CASSHHPRTEDYGYTF
many	TRBV9	TRBJ2-1	CASSVSGASGTHEQFF
few	TRBV4-1	TRBJ2-3	CASSQDWSEDTQYF
-	TRBV11-2	TRBJ2-1	CASSLERQGAYNEQFF
-	TRBV5-1	TRBJ2-7	CASSLVGLGTTYEQYF
many	TRBV11-2	TRBJ2-1	CASSLEGREYEQFF
few	TRBV13	TRBJ2-1	CASSWLRTSGRFNEQFF
-	TRBV27	TRBJ2-3	CASSEGAPDTQYF
-	TRBV4-2	TRBJ2-7	CASSQEGSGAYEQYF
few	TRBV6-5	TRBJ2-7	CASSYPRGGVYEQYF
few	TRBV12-3/TRBV12-4	TRBJ2-3	CASRGGALTTDTQYF
-	TRBV29-1	TRBJ2-1	CSVDSTVPSGSYNEQFF
few	TRBV7-2	TRBJ1-2	CASSLVRVDGYTF
-	TRBV2	TRBJ2-7	CASSKPPKTAYEQYF
few	TRBV5-5	TRBJ2-1	CASSFPQATGNEQFF
-	TRBV29-1	TRBJ2-5	CSVPPTSRDTWTSGRWGETQYF
few	TRBV9	TRBJ2-1	CASSVGSGNNEQFF
few	TRBV10-3	TRBJ2-2	CAISESIGRAIAGELFF
many	TRBV29-1	TRBJ2-7	CSVDAAGLYEQYF
few	TRBV4-1	TRBJ2-7	CASSHAADYEQYF
few	TRBV5-1	TRBJ2-1	CASSLLAGQDNEQFF
few	TRBV29-1	TRBJ2-2	CSVEHGAQNTGELFF
many	TRBV9	TRBJ2-7	CASSFGLENYEQYF
many	TRBV12-3/TRBV12-4	TRBJ2-5	CASSRDRTQETQYF
-	TRBV7-9	TRBJ1-2	CASSFQTLHNYGYTF
few	TRBV5-1	TRBJ2-3	CASRADVRATDTQYF
-	TRBV2	TRBJ2-2	CASGREAVSNTGELFF
few	TRBV6-5	TRBJ2-2	CASISLGKNTGELFF
few	TRBV20-1	TRBJ2-4	CSARDPSGNENIQYF
many	TRBV24-1	TRBJ2-2	CATKKGEANTGELFF
once	TRBV4-1	TRBJ2-5	CASSQDRRLAGRETQYF
few	TRBV29-1	TRBJ2-3	CSVAPGWGGTDTQYF
few	TRBV20-1	TRBJ2-7	CSATHEQYF
few	TRBV7-2	TRBJ1-4	CASSLRPGQANEKLFF
few	TRBV7-9	TRBJ2-3	CASSAPSVTSTDTQYF
-	TRBV19	TRBJ2-1	CASTDGGLAEYNEQFF